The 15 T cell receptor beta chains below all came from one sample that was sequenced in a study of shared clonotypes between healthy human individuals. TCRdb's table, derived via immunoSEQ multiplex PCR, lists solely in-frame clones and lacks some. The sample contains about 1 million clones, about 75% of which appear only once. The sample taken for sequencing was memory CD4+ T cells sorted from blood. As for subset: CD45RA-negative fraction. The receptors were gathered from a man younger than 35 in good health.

The DNA for the CDR3 is TGTGCCAGTAGTTCACGGACTAGCGGGGGCCAAGAGACCCAGTACTTC. It encodes CASSSRTSGGQETQYF. V usage is TRBV19 and J usage is TRBJ2-5; 13 bases map to TRBD2. V trimming: 5 bases; J trimming: 1 base; junction bases outside the gene matches: 4. Germline V lookup: CDR1 LNHDA, CDR2 SQIVND (reference sequence). The CDR3 runs to 16 residues.

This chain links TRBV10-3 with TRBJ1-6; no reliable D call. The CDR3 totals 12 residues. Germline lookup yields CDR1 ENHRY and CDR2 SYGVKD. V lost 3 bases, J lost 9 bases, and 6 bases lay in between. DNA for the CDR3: TGTGCCATCAGTGAAGGGAGTTCACCCCTCCACTTT. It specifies CAISEGSSPLHF.

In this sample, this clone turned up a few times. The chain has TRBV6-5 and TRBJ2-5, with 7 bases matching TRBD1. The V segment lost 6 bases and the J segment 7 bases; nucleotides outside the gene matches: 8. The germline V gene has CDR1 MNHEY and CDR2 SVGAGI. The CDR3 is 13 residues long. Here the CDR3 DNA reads TGTGCCAGCAGCCCGGGGACAGCGTTGACCCAGTACTTC. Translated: CASSPGTALTQYF.

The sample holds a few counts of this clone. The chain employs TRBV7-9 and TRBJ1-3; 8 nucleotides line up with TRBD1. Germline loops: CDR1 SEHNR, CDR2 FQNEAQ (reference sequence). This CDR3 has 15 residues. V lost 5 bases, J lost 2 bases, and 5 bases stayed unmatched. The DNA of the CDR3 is TGTGCCAGCAGCGAGGACAGGGCGACTGGAAACACCATATATTTT. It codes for CASSEDRATGNTIYF.

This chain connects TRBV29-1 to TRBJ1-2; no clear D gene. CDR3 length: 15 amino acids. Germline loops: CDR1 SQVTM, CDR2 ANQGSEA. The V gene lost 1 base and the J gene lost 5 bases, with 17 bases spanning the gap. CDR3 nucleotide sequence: TGCAGCGTTGAAGGTAGGGCCGCGGGCTCGTATGGCTACACCTTC. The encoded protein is CSVEGRAAGSYGYTF.

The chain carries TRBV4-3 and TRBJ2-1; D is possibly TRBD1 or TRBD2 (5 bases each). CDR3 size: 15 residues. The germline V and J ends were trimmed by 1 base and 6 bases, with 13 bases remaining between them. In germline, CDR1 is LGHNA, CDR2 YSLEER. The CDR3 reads CASSQGSGTPNEQFF. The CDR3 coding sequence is TGCGCCAGCAGCCAAGGGTCGGGGACCCCCAATGAGCAGTTCTTC.

The CDR3: CASLRDRGSYEQYF. Written as DNA, the CDR3 is TGTGCCAGCCTCCGGGACAGGGGCTCCTACGAGCAGTACTTC. The chain uses TRBV6-5 and TRBJ2-7, with 10 positions matching TRBD1. The CDR3 is 14 residues long. In germline, CDR1 is MNHEY, CDR2 SVGAGI. The J segment lost 0 bases and the V segment lost 8 bases, leaving 4 bases of the junction unmatched.

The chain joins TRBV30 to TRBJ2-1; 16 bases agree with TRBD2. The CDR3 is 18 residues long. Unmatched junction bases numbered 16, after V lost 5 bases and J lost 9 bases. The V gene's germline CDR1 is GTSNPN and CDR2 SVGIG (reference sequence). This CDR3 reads CAWGPGTSGGVARSEQFF. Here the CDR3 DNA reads TGTGCCTGGGGACCCGGGACTAGCGGGGGGGTGGCGCGTAGTGAGCAGTTCTTC.

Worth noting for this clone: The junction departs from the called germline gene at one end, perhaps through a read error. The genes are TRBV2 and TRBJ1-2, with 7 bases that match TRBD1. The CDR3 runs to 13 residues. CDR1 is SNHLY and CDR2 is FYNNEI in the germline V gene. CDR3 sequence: CASREDRDHGYTF. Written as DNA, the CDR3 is TGTGCCAGCAGGGAAGACAGGGATCATGGCTACACCTTC.

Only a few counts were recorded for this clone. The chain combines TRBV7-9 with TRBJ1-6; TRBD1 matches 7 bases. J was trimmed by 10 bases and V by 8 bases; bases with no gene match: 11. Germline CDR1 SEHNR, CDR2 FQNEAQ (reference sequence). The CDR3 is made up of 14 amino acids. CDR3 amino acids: CASGQNRGESPLHF. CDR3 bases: TGTGCCAGCGGACAAAACAGGGGAGAATCACCCCTCCACTTT.

The CDR3: CASSRVAGIQETQYF. The CDR3 DNA is TGTGCCAGCAGCCGAGTAGCGGGGATCCAAGAGACCCAGTACTTC. The rearrangement uses TRBV7-2 and TRBJ2-5, with 8 bases aligning to TRBD2. This CDR3 comprises 15 residues. V lost 5 bases and J lost 1; bases outside the gene matches: 6. CDR1 and CDR2 from the germline V gene are SGHTA and FQGNSA. Variable domain in full (rest from reference TRBV7-2 and TRBJ2-5): GAGVSQSPSNKVTEKGKDVELRCDPISGHTALYWYRQSLGQGLEFLIYFQGNSAPDKSGLPSDRFSAERTGGSVSTLTIQRTQQEDSAVYLCASSRVAGIQETQYFGPGTRLLVL.

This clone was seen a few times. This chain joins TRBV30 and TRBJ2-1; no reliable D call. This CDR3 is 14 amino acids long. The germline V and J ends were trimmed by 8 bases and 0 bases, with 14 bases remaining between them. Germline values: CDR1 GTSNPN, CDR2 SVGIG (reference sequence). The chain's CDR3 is CAAQVGISYNEQFF. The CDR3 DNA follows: TGTGCCGCCCAAGTGGGTATCTCCTACAATGAGCAGTTCTTC.

In nucleotides, the CDR3 is TGTGCCAGCAGCTTAGCGGGAGGGAGGACCCAGTACTTC. This gives the protein CASSLAGGRTQYF. The rearrangement uses TRBV7-9 and TRBJ2-5, with 7 bases that match TRBD2. Germline CDR1 and CDR2: SEHNR and FQNEAQ (reference sequence). The V segment lost 0 bases and the J segment 7 bases; nucleotides outside the gene matches: 2. This CDR3 is 13 amino acids long. Filled out from reference TRBV7-9 and TRBJ2-5, the complete variable domain reads DTGVSQNPRHKITKRGQNVTFRCDPISEHNRLYWYRQTLGQGPEFLTYFQNEAQLEKSRLLSDRFSAERPKGSFSTLEIQRTEQGDSAMYLCASSLAGGRTQYFGPGTRLLVL.

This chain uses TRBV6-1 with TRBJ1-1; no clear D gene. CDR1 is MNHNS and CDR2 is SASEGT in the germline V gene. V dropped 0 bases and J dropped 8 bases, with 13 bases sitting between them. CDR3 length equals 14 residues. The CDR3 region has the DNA TGTGCCAGCAGTGAAGCGAAAGGGCAGACGGAAGCTTTCTTT. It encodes CASSEAKGQTEAFF.

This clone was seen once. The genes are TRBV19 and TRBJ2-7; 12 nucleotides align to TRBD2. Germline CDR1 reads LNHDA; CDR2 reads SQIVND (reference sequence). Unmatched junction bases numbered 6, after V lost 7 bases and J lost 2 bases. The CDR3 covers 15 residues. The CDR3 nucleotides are TGTGCCAGTACCGCGACTAGCGGGGGTACCTACGAGCAGTACTTC. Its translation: CASTATSGGTYEQYF.